Given below is one T cell receptor beta chain in context. The data were taken from a study of cytomegalovirus exposure and HLA in healthy donors. Study-wide context: There were roughly 80 million unique TCRs (from HLA-typed donors) in an early data release. Genotyping of under 500 donors showed that roughly 83% belonged to the Caucasian-associated ancestry cluster.

Primers for the PCR totalled 60 Vbeta and 13 Jbeta. The data were produced by immunoSEQ multiplex PCR, yet TCRdb's version contains in-frame clones alone and is incomplete. The sample shows 150,000 to 200,000 clones, 75% to 85% of them seen only once. The V end was cut by 8 bases, the J end by 7 bases, with 18 bases between. CDR3 length: 14 amino acids. Germline CDR1 WNHNN, CDR2 SYGVQD (reference sequence). This TCR came from a woman between 25 and 40 years old in good health and CMV-seropositive. This chain joins TRBV10-1 and TRBJ2-1, with a weak D call TRBD2 (6 bases). Sequenced sample: PBMCs. CDR3 residues: CASPMGREHNEQFF. CDR3 nucleotide sequence: TGCGCCAGCCCCATGGGGCGGGAACATAATGAGCAGTTCTTC.